This T cell receptor beta chain was sequenced in a study of response to subunit inactivated influenza vaccine. General observations from the study: The authors offered the suggestion that each seasonal influenza vaccination recruits few new T cells.

CDR1 is SQVTM and CDR2 is ANQGSEA in the germline V gene. CDR3 length equals 11 residues. The germline V and J ends were trimmed by 3 bases and 9 bases, with 9 bases remaining between them. This clonotype has at least ten counts. What it binds is unknown. TCRdb ran MiXCR on the RT-PCR reads and lists one entry per CDR3 protein. The data contain approximately 500,000 distinct CDR3 sequences, around 13% of them seen just once; the ten biggest clones take up about an eighth. V gene TRBV29-1 combines with J gene TRBJ2-1, with D uncertain. The sequenced sample was PBMCs from blood, obtained roughly 6 weeks after vaccination. The sequence came from a man aged 45-60 years who received an inactivated influenza vaccine. The CDR3 protein is CSVESSAEQFF. The CDR3 nucleotides are TGCAGCGTTGAGTCTTCGGCTGAGCAGTTCTTC.